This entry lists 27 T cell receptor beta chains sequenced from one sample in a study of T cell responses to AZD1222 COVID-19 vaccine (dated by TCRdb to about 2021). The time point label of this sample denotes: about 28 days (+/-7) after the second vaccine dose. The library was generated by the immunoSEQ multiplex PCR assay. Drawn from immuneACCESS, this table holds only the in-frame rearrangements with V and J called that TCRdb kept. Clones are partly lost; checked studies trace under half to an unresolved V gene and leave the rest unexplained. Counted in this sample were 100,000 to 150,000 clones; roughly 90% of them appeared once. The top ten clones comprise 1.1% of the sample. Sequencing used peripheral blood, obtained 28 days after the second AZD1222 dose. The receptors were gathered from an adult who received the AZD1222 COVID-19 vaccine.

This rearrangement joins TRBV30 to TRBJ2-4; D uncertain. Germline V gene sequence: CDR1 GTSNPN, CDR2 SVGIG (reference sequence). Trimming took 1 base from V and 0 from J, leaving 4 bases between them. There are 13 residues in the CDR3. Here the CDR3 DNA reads TGTGCCTGGAGTGGGACAGCCAAAAACATTCAGTACTTC. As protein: CAWSGTAKNIQYF.

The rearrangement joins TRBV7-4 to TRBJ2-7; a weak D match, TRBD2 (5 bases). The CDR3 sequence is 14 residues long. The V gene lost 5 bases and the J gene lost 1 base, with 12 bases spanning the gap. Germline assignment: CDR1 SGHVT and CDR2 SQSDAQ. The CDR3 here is CASSEKLASYEQYF. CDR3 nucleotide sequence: TGTGCCAGCAGCGAAAAGCTAGCTTCCTACGAGCAGTACTTC.

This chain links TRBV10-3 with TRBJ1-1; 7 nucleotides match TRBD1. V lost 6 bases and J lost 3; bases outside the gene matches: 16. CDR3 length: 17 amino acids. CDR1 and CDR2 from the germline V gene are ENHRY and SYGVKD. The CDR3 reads CAIRTFIPDRSYTEAFF. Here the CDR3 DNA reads TGTGCCATCAGGACCTTCATCCCGGACAGGAGCTACACTGAAGCTTTCTTT.

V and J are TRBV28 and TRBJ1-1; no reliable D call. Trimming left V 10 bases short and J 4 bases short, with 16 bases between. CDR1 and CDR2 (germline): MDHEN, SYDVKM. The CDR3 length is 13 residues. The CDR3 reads CATSRILGTEAFF. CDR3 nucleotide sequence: TGTGCCACCTCTAGAATCCTGGGCACTGAAGCTTTCTTT.

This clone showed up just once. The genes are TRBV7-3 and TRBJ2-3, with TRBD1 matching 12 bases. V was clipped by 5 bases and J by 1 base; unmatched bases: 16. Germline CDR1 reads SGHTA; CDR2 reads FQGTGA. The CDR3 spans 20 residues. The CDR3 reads CASSKFRDRGHKRRTDTQYF. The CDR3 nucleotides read TGTGCCAGCAGCAAATTCCGGGACAGGGGGCATAAACGTCGCACAGATACGCAGTATTTT.

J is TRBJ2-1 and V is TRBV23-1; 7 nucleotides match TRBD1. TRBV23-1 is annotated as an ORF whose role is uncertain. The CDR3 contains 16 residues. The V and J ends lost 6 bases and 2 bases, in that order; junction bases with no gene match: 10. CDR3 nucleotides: TGCGCCAGCAGCAAAAACCGGGACAGCGCCTACAATGAGCAGTTCTTC. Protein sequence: CASSKNRDSAYNEQFF.

This CDR3 reads CSALSTQDSTMTSYNSPLHF. CDR3 in DNA: TGCAGCGCTTTATCGACTCAGGACTCAACCATGACCTCCTATAATTCACCCCTCCACTTT. The chain carries TRBV29-1 and TRBJ1-6; no reliable D call. Germline assignment: CDR1 SQVTM and CDR2 ANQGSEA. CDR3 length: 20 amino acids. Trimming left V 7 bases short and J 0 bases short, with 28 bases between.

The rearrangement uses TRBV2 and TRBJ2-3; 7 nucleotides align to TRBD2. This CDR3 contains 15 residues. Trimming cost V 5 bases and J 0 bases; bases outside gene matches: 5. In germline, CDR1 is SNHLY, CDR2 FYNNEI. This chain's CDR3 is CASSLGTTSTDTQYF. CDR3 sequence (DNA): TGTGCCAGCAGTCTTGGGACTACGAGCACAGATACGCAGTATTTT. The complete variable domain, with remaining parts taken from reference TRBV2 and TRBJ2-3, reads EPEVTQTPSHQVTQMGQEVILRCVPISNHLYFYWYRQILGQKVEFLVSFYNNEISEKSEIFDDQFSVERPDGSNFTLKIRSTKLEDSAMYFCASSLGTTSTDTQYFGPGTRLTVL.

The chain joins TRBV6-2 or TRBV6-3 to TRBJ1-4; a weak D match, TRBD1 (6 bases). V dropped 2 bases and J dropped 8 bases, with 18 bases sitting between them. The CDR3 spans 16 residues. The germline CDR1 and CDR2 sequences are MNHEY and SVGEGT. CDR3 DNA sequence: TGTGCCAGCAGTTACCCGCCGACAGGTGGTTACGAAAAACTGTTTTTT. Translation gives CASSYPPTGGYEKLFF.

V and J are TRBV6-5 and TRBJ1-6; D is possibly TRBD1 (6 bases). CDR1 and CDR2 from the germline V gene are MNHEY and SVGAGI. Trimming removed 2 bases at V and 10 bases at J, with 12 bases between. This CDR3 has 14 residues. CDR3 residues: CASSYVQGGSPLHF. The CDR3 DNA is TGTGCCAGCAGTTACGTACAGGGCGGGTCACCCCTCCACTTT.

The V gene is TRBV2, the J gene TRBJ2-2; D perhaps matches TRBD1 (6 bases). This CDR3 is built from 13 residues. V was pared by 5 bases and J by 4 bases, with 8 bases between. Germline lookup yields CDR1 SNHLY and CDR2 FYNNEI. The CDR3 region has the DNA TGTGCCAGCAGTCCACAGGGCACCGGGGAGCTGTTTTTT. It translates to CASSPQGTGELFF. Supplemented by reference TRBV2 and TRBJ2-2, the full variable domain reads EPEVTQTPSHQVTQMGQEVILRCVPISNHLYFYWYRQILGQKVEFLVSFYNNEISEKSEIFDDQFSVERPDGSNFTLKIRSTKLEDSAMYFCASSPQGTGELFFGEGSRLTVL.

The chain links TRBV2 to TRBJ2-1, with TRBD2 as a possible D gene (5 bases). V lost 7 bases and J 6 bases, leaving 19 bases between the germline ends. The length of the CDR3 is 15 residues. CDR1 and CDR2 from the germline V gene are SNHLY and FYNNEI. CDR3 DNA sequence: TGTGCCAGCAATTACCTTGGGTGGACTGGCAATGAGCAGTTCTTC. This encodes CASNYLGWTGNEQFF.

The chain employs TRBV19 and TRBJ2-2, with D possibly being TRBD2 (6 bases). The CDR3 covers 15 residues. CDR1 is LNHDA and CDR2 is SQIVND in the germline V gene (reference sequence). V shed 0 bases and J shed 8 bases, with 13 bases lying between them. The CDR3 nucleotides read TGTGCCAGTAGTATAGATTTTTACGGGAGAGGGGAGCTGTTTTTT. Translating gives CASSIDFYGRGELFF. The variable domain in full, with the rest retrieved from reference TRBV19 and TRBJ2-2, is DGGITQSPKYLFRKEGQNVTLSCEQNLNHDAMYWYRQDPGQGLRLIYYSQIVNDFQKGDIAEGYSVSREKKESFPLTVTSAQKNPTAFYLCASSIDFYGRGELFFGEGSRLTVL.

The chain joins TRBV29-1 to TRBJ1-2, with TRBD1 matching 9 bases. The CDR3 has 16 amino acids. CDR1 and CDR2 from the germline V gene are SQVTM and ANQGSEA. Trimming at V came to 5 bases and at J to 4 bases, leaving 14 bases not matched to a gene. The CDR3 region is CSVPRTGGNDGYGYTF. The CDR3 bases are TGCAGCGTTCCTCGAACAGGGGGCAATGATGGCTATGGCTACACCTTC. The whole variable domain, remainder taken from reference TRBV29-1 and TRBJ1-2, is SAVISQKPSRDICQRGTSLTIQCQVDSQVTMMFWYRQQPGQSLTLIATANQGSEATYESGFVIDKFPISRPNLTFSTLTVSNMSPEDSSIYLCSVPRTGGNDGYGYTFGSGTRLTVV.

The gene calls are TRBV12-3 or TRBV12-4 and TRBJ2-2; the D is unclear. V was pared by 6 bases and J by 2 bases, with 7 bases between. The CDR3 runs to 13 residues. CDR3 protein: CASSRKNTGELFF. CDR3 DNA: TGTGCCAGCAGCCGCAAAAACACCGGGGAGCTGTTTTTT.

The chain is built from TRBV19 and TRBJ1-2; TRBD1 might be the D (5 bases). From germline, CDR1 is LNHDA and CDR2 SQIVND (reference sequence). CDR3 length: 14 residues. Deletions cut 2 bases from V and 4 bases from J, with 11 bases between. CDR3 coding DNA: TGTGCCAGTAGTATATTGAGGACAACCTATGGCTACACCTTC. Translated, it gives CASSILRTTYGYTF.

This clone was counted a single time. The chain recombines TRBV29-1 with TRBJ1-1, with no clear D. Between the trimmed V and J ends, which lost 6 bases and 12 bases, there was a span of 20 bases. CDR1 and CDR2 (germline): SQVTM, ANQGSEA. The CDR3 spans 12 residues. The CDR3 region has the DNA TGCAGCGTCTGGAGGATCCCCAGAGAAACTTTCTTT. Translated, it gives CSVWRIPRETFF. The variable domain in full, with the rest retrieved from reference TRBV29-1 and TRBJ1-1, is SAVISQKPSRDICQRGTSLTIQCQVDSQVTMMFWYRQQPGQSLTLIATANQGSEATYESGFVIDKFPISRPNLTFSTLTVSNMSPEDSSIYLCSVWRIPRETFFGQGTRLTVV.

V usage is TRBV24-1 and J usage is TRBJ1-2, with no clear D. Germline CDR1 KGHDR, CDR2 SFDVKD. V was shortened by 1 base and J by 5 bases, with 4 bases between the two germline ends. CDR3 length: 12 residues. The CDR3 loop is CATSDFLYGYTF. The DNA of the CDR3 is TGTGCCACCAGTGATTTTCTGTATGGCTACACCTTC.

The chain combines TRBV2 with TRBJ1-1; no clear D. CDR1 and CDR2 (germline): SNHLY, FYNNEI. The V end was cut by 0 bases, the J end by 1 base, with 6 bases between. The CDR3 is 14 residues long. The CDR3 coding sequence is TGTGCCAGCAGTGAAGCGGTGGGGAACACTGAAGCTTTCTTT. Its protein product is CASSEAVGNTEAFF.

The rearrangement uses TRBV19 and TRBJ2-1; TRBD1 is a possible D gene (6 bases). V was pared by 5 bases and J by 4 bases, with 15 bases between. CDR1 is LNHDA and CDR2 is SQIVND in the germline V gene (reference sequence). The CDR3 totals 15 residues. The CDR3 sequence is CASSFDRKRYNEQFF. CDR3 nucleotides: TGTGCCAGTAGTTTCGACAGGAAACGGTACAATGAGCAGTTCTTC.

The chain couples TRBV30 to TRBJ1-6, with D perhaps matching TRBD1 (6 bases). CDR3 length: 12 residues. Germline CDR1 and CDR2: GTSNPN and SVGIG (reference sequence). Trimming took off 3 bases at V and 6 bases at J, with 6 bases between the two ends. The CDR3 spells CAWRDSNSPLHF. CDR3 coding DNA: TGTGCCTGGAGGGACAGTAATTCACCCCTCCACTTT. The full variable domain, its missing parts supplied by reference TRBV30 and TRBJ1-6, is SQTIHQWPATLVQPVGSPLSLECTVEGTSNPNLYWYRQAAGRGLQLLFYSVGIGQISSEVPQNLSASRPQDRQFILSSKKLLLSDSGFYLCAWRDSNSPLHFGNGTRLTVT.

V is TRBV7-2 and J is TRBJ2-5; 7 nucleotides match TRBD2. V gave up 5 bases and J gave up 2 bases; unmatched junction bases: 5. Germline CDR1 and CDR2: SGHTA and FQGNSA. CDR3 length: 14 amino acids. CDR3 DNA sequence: TGTGCCAGCAGCACCCTGCGGGGGCAAGAGACCCAGTACTTC. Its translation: CASSTLRGQETQYF. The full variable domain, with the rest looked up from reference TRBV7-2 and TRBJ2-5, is GAGVSQSPSNKVTEKGKDVELRCDPISGHTALYWYRQSLGQGLEFLIYFQGNSAPDKSGLPSDRFSAERTGGSVSTLTIQRTQQEDSAVYLCASSTLRGQETQYFGPGTRLLVL.

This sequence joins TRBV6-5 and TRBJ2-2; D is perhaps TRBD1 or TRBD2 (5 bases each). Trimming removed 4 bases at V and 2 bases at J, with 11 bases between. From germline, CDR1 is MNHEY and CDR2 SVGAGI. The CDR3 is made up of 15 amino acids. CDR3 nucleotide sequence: TGTGCCAGCAGTTGGGGTGGGGGTAACACCGGGGAGCTGTTTTTT. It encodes CASSWGGGNTGELFF.

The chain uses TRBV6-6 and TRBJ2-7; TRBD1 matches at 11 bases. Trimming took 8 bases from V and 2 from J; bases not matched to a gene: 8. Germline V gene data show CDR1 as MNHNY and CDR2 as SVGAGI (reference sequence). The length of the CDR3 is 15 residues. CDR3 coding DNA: TGTGCCAGCGACAACCCGGGACAGGGGGCCTACGAGCAGTACTTC. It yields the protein CASDNPGQGAYEQYF.

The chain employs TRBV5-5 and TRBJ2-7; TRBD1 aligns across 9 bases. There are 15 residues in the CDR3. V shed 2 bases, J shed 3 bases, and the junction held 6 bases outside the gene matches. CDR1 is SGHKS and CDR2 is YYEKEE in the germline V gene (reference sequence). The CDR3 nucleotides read TGTGCCAGCAGCTTAGGGGGGACAGGGAGCTACGAGCAGTACTTC. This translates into CASSLGGTGSYEQYF.

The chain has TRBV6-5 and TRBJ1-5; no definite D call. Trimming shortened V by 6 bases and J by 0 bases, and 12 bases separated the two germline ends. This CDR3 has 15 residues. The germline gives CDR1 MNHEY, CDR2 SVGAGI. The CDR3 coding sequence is TGTGCCAGCAGCCCCATCAGCCTTAGCAATCAGCCCCAGCATTTT. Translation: CASSPISLSNQPQHF.

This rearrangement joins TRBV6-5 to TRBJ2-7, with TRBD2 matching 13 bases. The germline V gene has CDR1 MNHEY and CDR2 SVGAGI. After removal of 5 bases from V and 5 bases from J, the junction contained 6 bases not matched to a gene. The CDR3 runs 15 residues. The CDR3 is CASSTGTSGKDEQYF. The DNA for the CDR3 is TGTGCCAGCAGTACGGGGACTAGCGGGAAGGACGAGCAGTACTTC.